This T cell receptor (beta chain) was recorded in a study of blood T cells in healthy people across ages. It was with a sample-barcoded 5' primer and a J-beta primer mix that a second PCR of about 7 to 12 cycles was run. TCRdb reprocessed the 5' RACE reads with MiXCR, giving one entry per CDR3 protein. Here the sample spans 800,000 to 1,000,000 distinct CDR3 sequences, around 48% being singletons. The V and J ends lost 2 bases and 7 bases respectively, with 11 bases between them. The CDR3 is 14 residues long. Germline values: CDR1 MDHEN, CDR2 SYDVKM. Investigators took ten milliliters of peripheral blood from every donor. PBMCs, at least 7 million per sample, were isolated. General study findings and limits: In these data, TCR beta diversity tracked strongly with naive T cell percentage. Diversity of TCR beta per million T cells declined in a roughly linear way with age.

This clonotype came up a few times. Its antigen is unknown. Sequencing input: blood. This sequence originates from a man aged 30-40 years in good health. V is TRBV28 and J is TRBJ1-4, with D maybe TRBD1 (5 bases). The CDR3 coding sequence is TGTGCCAGCAGTTTAAACCAGGGAGGTGAAAAACTGTTTTTT. Amino acid sequence: CASSLNQGGEKLFF. The full variable domain, completed using reference TRBV28 and TRBJ1-4, is DVKVTQSSRYLVKRTGEKVFLECVQDMDHENMFWYRQDPGLGLRLIYFSYDVKMKEKGDIPEGYSVSREKKERFSLILESASTNQTSMYLCASSLNQGGEKLFFGSGTQLSVL.